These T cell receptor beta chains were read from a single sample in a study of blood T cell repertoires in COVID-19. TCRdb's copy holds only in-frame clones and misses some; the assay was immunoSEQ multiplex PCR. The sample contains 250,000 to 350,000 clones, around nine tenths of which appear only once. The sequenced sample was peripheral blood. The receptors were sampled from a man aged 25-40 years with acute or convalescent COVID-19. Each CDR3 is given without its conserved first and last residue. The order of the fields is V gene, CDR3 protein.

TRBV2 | ASRPQGKFNSPLH
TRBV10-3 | AIGAGDSQPQH
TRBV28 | ASSEGGETQY
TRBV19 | ASRPSGSTDTQY
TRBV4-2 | ASSQVTSGNTGELF
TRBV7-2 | ASRPAAGQNYGYT
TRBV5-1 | ASEALPANTGELF
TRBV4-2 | ASSQEGPEAF
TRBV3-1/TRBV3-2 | ASSLRGGRGSPLH
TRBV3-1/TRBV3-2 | ASSQPGLGGNYGYT
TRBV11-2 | ASSLLPGKETQY
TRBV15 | ATSRPSGGSYEQY
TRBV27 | ASSNRYKDGYT
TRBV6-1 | ASSGRQGKVSNEQF
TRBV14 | ASSIPGQGSYEQY
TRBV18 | ASSQTGNTEAF
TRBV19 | ASSIDRATEAF
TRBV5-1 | ASSLGPVTDRGRLNTEAF
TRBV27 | ASSLRPPGTEAF
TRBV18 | ASSPAGQRKEAF
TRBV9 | ASSAGLAGQWNTQY
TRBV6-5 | ASSYRGAGNTIY
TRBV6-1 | ASSDLGRTYGGYT
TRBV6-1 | ASSERTGTHYGYT
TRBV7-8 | ASRQSSSGSLTQY
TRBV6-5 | ASSRPGLVTEQF
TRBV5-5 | ASSLATGGEQY
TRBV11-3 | ASSLAGGNYNEQF
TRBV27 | ASGDRVTDTQY
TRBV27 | ASSSLGSGETQY
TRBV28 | ASSSPRTGGNQPQH
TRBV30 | AWRTPSGGGNTQY
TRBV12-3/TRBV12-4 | ASSRLDSNEQF
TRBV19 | ASSIQGGGYT
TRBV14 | ASSQRTGTGYFTGNTIY
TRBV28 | ASSIQGSYNEQF
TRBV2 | ASREGLRTGELF
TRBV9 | ASSRPTGGGGYT
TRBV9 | ASSGLRQGPYTEAF
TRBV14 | ASSQVNPGQGTSPLH
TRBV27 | ASSFSAFPSSTNGYT
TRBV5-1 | ASSPKKQGAIVGELF
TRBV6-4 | ASRRSITSGYT
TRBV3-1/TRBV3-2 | ASSQDYGLRAHGYT
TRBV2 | ASSLDANTEAF
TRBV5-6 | ASSPFGRVVYT
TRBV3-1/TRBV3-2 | ASRSLGGPGETQY
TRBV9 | ASSVVPAGENTGELF
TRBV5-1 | ASSNGGQETQY
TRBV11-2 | ASSRSEAHGYT
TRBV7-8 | ASSQKPDSIHQPQH
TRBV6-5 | ASSYDTANTGELF
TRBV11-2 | ASSLVASGNYNEQF
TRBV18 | ASSPRQGNGEAF
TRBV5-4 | ASSLWDRRYNEQF
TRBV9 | ASSVVAGNTGELF
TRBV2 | ASSLQAGNEQF
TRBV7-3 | ASSLGTSGRAWGEQF
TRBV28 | ASSQGREPEQF
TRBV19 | ASSGSDRGAYEQY